Here is one T cell receptor beta chain with its context. The antigen remains undetermined. This record belongs to a study of molecular identifiers for immune sequencing clone quantification. Whole-study results and caveats: Shared barcodes on identical TCR molecules could underestimate the sizes of highly expanded clones. Clonotypes topping 20 RNA copies carried over 97% of effector molecules but under 1% of naive ones. Spiked Jurkat TCR RNA equivalent to one cell was reportedly detectable in approximately 980,000 naive cells.

This CDR3 has 15 residues. Looked up from germline, CDR1 is SNHLY and CDR2 is FYNNEI. V was cut by 4 bases and J by 4 bases, with 14 bases left in between. Previously described methods and listed TCR primers were employed for the bulk TCR libraries. TCRdb re-called the PCR reads with MiXCR, one entry per CDR3 protein. The sample records about 100,000 distinct CDR3 sequences, roughly 23% being singletons. This sequence originates from a human donor in good health. Some libraries in this study had Jurkat cell RNA spiked in. Input material: naive CD8+ T cells from blood, with Jurkat cell RNA spiked in. The subset denotes: FACS-sorted CD8+CD4-CCR7+CD45RA+ naive T cells. The chain is built from TRBV2 and TRBJ1-5; D remains unclear. The CDR3 loop is CASSVNGEANQPQHF. The CDR3 DNA sequence: TGTGCCAGCAGTGTAAACGGGGAAGCAAATCAGCCCCAGCATTTT.